The T cell receptor beta chain described here comes from a study of Ad26.COV2.S vaccination and SARS-CoV-2 variants. As for the study in general: Doses of Ad26.COV2.S were injected into muscle once or twice, 56 days apart.

Study-wide points: Vaccine recipients and placebo recipients showed similar non-spike TCR breadth. The analyses of TCR breadth and depth may have understated the size of total T cell responses.

With regard to this clone: Antigen specificity is unknown.

The V and J ends lost 5 bases and 3 bases respectively, with 12 bases between them. CDR1 KGHDR and CDR2 SFDVKD come from the germline V gene. The CDR3 spans 14 residues. Profiled with immunoSEQ multiplex PCR; TCRdb holds only in-frame clones, not every one. The table includes 200,000 to 250,000 clones, roughly 90% detected once. The treatment: approximately 18 received Ad26.COV2.S at low or high dose, single or two shots; roughly five received placebo; per-sample allocation not given. Samples came from day 63 after the first vaccine or placebo injection. The shot given was an Ad26 vector that makes Wuhan-strain SARS-CoV-2 spike.

The TCR originated in a person between 18 and 59 years old who received the Ad26.COV2.S COVID-19 vaccine or a placebo. Sequencing was performed on peripheral blood, taken in a trial of Ad26.COV2.S vaccine versus placebo. This rearrangement joins TRBV24-1 to TRBJ1-2; D is perhaps TRBD1 (6 bases). The CDR3 sequence: CATSGGGKHYGYTF. The CDR3 DNA reads as TGTGCCACCAGTGGAGGGGGTAAACACTATGGCTACACCTTC.